This TCR beta chain stems from a study of lymphopenia after photon versus proton radiotherapy. Study results and caveats: Relative stability marked proton patients; photon patients lost diversity and naive cells. After the lymphocyte nadir, photon-treated repertoires showed oligoclonal expansion, especially of CD8+ Temra cells.

The repertoire was sequenced with immunoSEQ multiplex PCR; TCRdb's copy has only in-frame clones and lacks some. This table holds 40,000 to 45,000 clones, around 84% found once. For this clone: Its antigen is undetermined.

CDR1 is ENHRY and CDR2 is SYGVKD in the germline V gene. CDR3 length: 15 amino acids. After removal of 5 bases from V and 8 bases from J, the junction contained 12 bases not matched to a gene. Source: peripheral blood, taken from a patient treated with proton-based radiotherapy. The rearrangement joins TRBV10-3 to TRBJ2-1, with 7 bases matching TRBD1. This TCR derives from a woman in her seventies with pancreatic cancer. Some clones in this sample may be carry-over from other donors' samples. This CDR3 reads CAISSPGQIVDEQFF. CDR3 in DNA: TGTGCCATCAGTTCACCGGGACAGATTGTCGATGAGCAGTTCTTC.